The clone carrying this T cell receptor beta chain showed up just once. Its ends do not fully match the called genes, so a read error is possible. Germline CDR1 reads SGHRS; CDR2 reads YFSETQ. The CDR3 extends over 14 amino acids. These data are taken from a study of shared clonotypes between healthy human individuals. Positively selected for CCR7, the CD45RO-negative cells used as naive CD8 cells excluded terminally differentiated effector memory CD45RA+ cells. Libraries were prepared by immunoSEQ multiplex PCR; TCRdb keeps only in-frame clonotypes and omits some of them. The sample lists around 2.1 million clones, 93% occurring once.

The rearrangement uses TRBV5-1 and TRBJ2-7, with D perhaps assigned TRBD1 or TRBD2 (6 bases each). Sequencing used naive CD8+ T cells from PBMCs. This TCR was sampled from a man between 18 and 29 years old in good health. Some clones in this sample may be carry-over from other donors' samples. The CDR3 DNA follows: TGCGCCAGCAGCTTGGTTACGGGGGCGAACGAACAGTACTTC. This translates into CASSLVTGANEQYF.